The present T cell receptor (beta chain) was sequenced within a study of identical twins. Study-wide findings and caveats: Clonotypes of the beta chain that were abundant in cord blood carried fewer insertions (memory repertoires showed none). These conclusions were based on statistical analysis (cross-sectional, not following the same donors).

Each donor (without exception) was a healthy Caucasian. The V end lost 4 bases, the J end lost 5 bases, and 16 bases lay between the germline ends. CDR3 length equals 15 residues. Germline-derived CDR1 and CDR2 are SGHRS and YFSETQ. TCRdb fed the 5' RACE reads into MiXCR, producing one record per CDR3 protein. The sample records about 690,000 distinct CDR3 sequences, around 6% being singletons. Ten or more counts support this clonotype. Antigen unknown. The rearrangement links TRBV5-1 to TRBJ2-1, with a tentative D call TRBD1 (6 bases). Sequenced material: naive T cells sorted from blood. This clonotype was obtained from a man aged 18-30 years in good health. The CDR3 DNA reads as TGCGCCAGCAGCGGGACACCGGGACGGGACAATGAGCAGTTCTTC. It is translated as CASSGTPGRDNEQFF.